Listed below are T cell receptor beta chains from one sample, sequenced in a study of T cell responses to AZD1222 COVID-19 vaccine. Profiling relied on immunoSEQ multiplex PCR, and the TCRdb table lists in-frame clones only, not all of them. Of about 99,000 clones in the sample, roughly 91% were seen once. Sequenced material: peripheral blood, taken on day 0 of AZD1222 vaccination. The receptor set was obtained from an adult in good health. Each CDR3 is given without its conserved first and last residue. D genes are given only for firm matches. For some rows the clone size is stated as once, few or many, or as a class when expanded; others skip it.

j_gene: TRBJ1-4
v_gene: TRBV7-2
d_gene: TRBD1
abundance: NA
CDR3aa: ASSLDGTGYEKLF

j_gene: TRBJ2-1
v_gene: TRBV6-6
d_gene: NA
abundance: once
CDR3aa: ASSYSAPSSYNEQF

j_gene: TRBJ2-1
v_gene: TRBV7-8
d_gene: TRBD2
abundance: NA
CDR3aa: ASSRDAGGPNEQF

j_gene: TRBJ2-1
v_gene: TRBV27
d_gene: NA
abundance: NA
CDR3aa: ASMRGRSYNEQF

j_gene: TRBJ1-2
v_gene: TRBV30
d_gene: TRBD1
abundance: NA
CDR3aa: ACRGQQRGYT

j_gene: TRBJ1-6
v_gene: TRBV18
d_gene: NA
abundance: NA
CDR3aa: ASSSQSEALH

j_gene: TRBJ2-2
v_gene: TRBV25-1
d_gene: NA
abundance: NA
CDR3aa: ASSESGIRTGELF

j_gene: TRBJ2-7
v_gene: TRBV4-2
d_gene: NA
abundance: NA
CDR3aa: ASSRRDTSYEQY

j_gene: TRBJ1-2
v_gene: TRBV5-8
d_gene: NA
abundance: once
CDR3aa: ASRETGRTEGYT

j_gene: TRBJ2-1
v_gene: TRBV4-2
d_gene: NA
abundance: few
CDR3aa: ASSQERKAYNEQF

j_gene: TRBJ1-1
v_gene: TRBV7-9
d_gene: NA
abundance: NA
CDR3aa: ASSLVRDEAF

j_gene: TRBJ1-1
v_gene: TRBV19
d_gene: NA
abundance: once
CDR3aa: ATNMGNTEAF

j_gene: TRBJ1-6
v_gene: TRBV27
d_gene: NA
abundance: once
CDR3aa: ASSFESRGSPLH

j_gene: TRBJ2-1
v_gene: TRBV27
d_gene: TRBD2
abundance: NA
CDR3aa: ASRPGLRYNEQF

j_gene: TRBJ2-7
v_gene: TRBV18
d_gene: TRBD1
abundance: NA
CDR3aa: ASSPGTGAYEQY

j_gene: TRBJ2-7
v_gene: TRBV9
d_gene: TRBD2
abundance: NA
CDR3aa: ASSVGTSGSMGEQY

j_gene: TRBJ1-2
v_gene: TRBV7-9
d_gene: NA
abundance: NA
CDR3aa: ASSSPNGYGYT

j_gene: TRBJ1-1
v_gene: TRBV5-4
d_gene: TRBD1
abundance: NA
CDR3aa: AGRDSFLNTEAF

j_gene: TRBJ2-5
v_gene: TRBV5-1
d_gene: NA
abundance: NA
CDR3aa: ASSLASLLYQETQY

j_gene: TRBJ1-1
v_gene: TRBV29-1
d_gene: TRBD1
abundance: NA
CDR3aa: SSRGQGEAF

j_gene: TRBJ1-3
v_gene: TRBV9
d_gene: NA
abundance: NA
CDR3aa: ASSAPLNSALTETGNTIY

j_gene: TRBJ1-2
v_gene: TRBV10-3
d_gene: NA
abundance: NA
CDR3aa: AIKGGAASYGYT

j_gene: TRBJ2-1
v_gene: TRBV6-7
d_gene: NA
abundance: NA
CDR3aa: ASSSGRRAVYNEQF